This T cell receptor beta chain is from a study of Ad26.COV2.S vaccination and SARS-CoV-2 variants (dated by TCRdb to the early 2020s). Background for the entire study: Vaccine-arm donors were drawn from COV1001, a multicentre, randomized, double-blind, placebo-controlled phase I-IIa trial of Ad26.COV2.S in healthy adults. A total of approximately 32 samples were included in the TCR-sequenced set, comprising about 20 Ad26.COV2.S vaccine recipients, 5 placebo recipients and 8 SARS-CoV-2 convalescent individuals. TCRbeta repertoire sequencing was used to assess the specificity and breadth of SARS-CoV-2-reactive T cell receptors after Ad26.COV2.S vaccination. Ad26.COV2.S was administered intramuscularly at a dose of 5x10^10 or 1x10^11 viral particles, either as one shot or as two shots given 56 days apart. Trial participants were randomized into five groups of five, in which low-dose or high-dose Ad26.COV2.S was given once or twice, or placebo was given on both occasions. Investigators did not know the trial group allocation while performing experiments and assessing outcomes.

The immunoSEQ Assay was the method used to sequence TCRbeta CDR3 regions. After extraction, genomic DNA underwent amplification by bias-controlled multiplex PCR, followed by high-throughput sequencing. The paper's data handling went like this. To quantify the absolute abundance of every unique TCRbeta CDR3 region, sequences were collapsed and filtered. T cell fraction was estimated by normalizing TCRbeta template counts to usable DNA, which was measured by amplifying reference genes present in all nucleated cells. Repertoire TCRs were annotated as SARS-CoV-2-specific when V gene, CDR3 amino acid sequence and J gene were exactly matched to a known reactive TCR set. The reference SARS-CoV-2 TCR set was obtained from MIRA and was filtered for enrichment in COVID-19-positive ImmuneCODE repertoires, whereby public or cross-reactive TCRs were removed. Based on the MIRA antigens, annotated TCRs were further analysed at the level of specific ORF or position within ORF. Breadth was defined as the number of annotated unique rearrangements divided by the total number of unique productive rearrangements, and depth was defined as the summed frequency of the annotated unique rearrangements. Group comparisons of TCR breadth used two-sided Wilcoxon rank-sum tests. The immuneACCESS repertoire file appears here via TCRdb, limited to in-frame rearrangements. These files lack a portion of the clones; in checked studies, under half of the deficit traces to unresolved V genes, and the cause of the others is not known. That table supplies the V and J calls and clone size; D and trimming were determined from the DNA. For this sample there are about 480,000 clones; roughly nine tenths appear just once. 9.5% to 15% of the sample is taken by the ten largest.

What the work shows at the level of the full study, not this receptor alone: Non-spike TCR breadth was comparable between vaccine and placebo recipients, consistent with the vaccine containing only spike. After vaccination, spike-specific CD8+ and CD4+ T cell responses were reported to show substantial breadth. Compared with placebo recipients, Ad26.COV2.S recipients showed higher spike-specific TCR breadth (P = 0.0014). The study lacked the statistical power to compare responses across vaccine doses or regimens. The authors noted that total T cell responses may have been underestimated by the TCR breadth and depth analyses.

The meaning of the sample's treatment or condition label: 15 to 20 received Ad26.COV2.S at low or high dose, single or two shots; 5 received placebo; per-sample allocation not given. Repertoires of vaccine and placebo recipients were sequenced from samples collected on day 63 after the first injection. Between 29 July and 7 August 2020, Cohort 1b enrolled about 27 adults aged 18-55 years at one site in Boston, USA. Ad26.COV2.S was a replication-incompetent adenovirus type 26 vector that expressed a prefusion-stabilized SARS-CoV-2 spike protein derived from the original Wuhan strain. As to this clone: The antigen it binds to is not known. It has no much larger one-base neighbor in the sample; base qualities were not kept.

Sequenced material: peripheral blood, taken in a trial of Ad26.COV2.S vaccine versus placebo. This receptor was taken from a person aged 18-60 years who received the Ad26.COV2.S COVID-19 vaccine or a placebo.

The sequence in DNA is TGTGCCAGCAGCCCTCCGGTGCACACCGGGGAGCTGTTTTTT. It codes for CASSPPVHTGELFF. Here the chain combines TRBV11-1 and TRBJ2-2, with no reliable assignment of the D segment. V is pared back by 5 bases and J by 3 bases, with 10 bases lying between the germline termini. According to the germline V gene (reference sequence), CDR1 reads SGHAT and CDR2 reads FQDESV. Including cysteine and phenylalanine, the CDR3 has 14 amino acids. Of all the DNA, just the CDR3 is kept, 42 bases in frame from base 1.